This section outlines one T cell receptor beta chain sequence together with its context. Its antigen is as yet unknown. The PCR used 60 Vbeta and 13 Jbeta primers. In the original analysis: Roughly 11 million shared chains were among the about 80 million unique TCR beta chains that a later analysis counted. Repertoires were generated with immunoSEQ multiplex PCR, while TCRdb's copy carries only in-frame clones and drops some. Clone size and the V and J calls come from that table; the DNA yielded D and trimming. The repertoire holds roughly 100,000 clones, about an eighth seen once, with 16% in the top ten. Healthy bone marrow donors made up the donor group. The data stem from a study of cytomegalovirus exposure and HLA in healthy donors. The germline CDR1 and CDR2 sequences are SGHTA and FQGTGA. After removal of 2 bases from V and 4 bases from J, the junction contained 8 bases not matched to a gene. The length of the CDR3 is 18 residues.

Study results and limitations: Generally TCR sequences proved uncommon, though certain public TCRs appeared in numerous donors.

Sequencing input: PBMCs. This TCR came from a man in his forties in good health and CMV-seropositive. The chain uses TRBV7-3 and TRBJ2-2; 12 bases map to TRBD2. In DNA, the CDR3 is TGTGCCAGCAGCTTACAGAAGACTAGCGGGAGTGGCACCGGGGAGCTGTTTTTT. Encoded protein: CASSLQKTSGSGTGELFF.